Below, 30 T cell receptor beta chains from the same sample are listed, as sequenced in a study of T cells in Graves' hyperthyroidism and ophthalmopathy. Amplification of TCR beta CDR3 regions was performed using RNA transcripts as template. First-round RT-PCR with HTBI primers amplified the TCR CDR3 region. TCRdb fed the multiplex PCR reads into MiXCR, producing one record per CDR3 protein. This table holds 550,000 to 700,000 distinct CDR3 sequences, 14% to 15% found once. Specimen: blood. The receptors come from a woman aged 40-49 years with Graves' ophthalmopathy.

This clonotype was counted many times. The V call is TRBV6-2 or TRBV6-3, the J call TRBJ1-1; weak D call: TRBD1 (6 bases). Germline V gene lookup returns CDR1 MNHEY and CDR2 SVGEGT. Trimming took 7 bases from V and 0 from J, leaving 24 bases between them. The CDR3 has 18 amino acids. DNA for the CDR3: TGTGCCAGCACCGTAAGAAGCCGGGGGCCATTTATGAACACTGAAGCTTTCTTT. Translated: CASTVRSRGPFMNTEAFF.

This clonotype was seen many times. V usage is TRBV28 and J usage is TRBJ2-7; 10 bases are a match to TRBD2. The CDR3 sequence is 15 residues long. V dropped 4 bases and J dropped 5; count of bases not matched to a gene: 8. Germline CDR1 reads MDHEN; CDR2 reads SYDVKM. The CDR3 coding sequence is TGTGCCAGCAGTTCTCCCCCTAGCGGGAGCAACGAGCAGTACTTC. Translated: CASSSPPSGSNEQYF.

This clonotype was recorded at least ten times. The genes are TRBV10-3 and TRBJ2-2; 12 bases map to TRBD2. J gave up 0 bases and V 5 bases, and 1 base lay outside the gene matches. Germline values: CDR1 ENHRY, CDR2 SYGVKD. The CDR3 is 16 residues long. The CDR3 sequence: CAISRTSGTNTGELFF. The CDR3, as DNA: TGTGCCATCAGTCGGACTAGCGGGACGAACACCGGGGAGCTGTTTTTT.

This clonotype has ten or more counts. The chain combines TRBV25-1 with TRBJ1-2; D might be TRBD1 (6 bases). The V end lost 6 bases, the J end lost 4 bases, and 15 bases lay between the germline ends. CDR1 MGHDK and CDR2 SYGVNS come from the germline V gene. This CDR3 is 14 amino acids long. CDR3 in DNA: TGTGCCAGCAGCCACAGGGCCTCCGGCTATGGCTACACCTTC. Encoded protein: CASSHRASGYGYTF.

This chain uses TRBV6-5 with TRBJ2-7; either TRBD1 or TRBD2 may supply D (6 bases each). CDR1 is MNHEY, CDR2 SVGAGI, per germline. V dropped 0 bases and J dropped 2 bases, with 14 bases sitting between them. This CDR3 contains 16 residues. The CDR3: CASSYSGGLTPYEQYF. CDR3 coding DNA: TGTGCCAGCAGTTACTCCGGGGGCCTCACCCCCTACGAGCAGTACTTC.

There are many counts of this clonotype. The chain is built from TRBV7-8 and TRBJ1-2, with D maybe TRBD1 (5 bases). The CDR3 runs 13 residues. Trimming removed 6 bases at V and 5 bases at J, with 13 bases between. Germline V gene lookup returns CDR1 SGHVS and CDR2 FQNEAQ. DNA of the CDR3: TGTGCCAGCAGTGGAGGGGCTTCGTATGGCTACACCTTC. Translating gives CASSGGASYGYTF. The full variable domain, completed using reference TRBV7-8 and TRBJ1-2, is GAGVSQSPRYKVAKRGQDVALRCDPISGHVSLFWYQQALGQGPEFLTYFQNEAQLDKSGLPSDRFFAERPEGSVSTLKIQRTQQEDSAVYLCASSGGASYGYTFGSGTRLTVV.

This clonotype was counted many times. The CDR3 sequence is CASSFTGGQDYGYTF. CDR3 nucleotides: TGCGCCAGCAGCTTTACAGGGGGACAAGACTATGGCTACACCTTC. This sequence joins TRBV5-1 and TRBJ1-2, with 8 bases identical to TRBD1. The CDR3 contains 15 residues. The V segment lost 2 bases and the J segment 3 bases; nucleotides outside the gene matches: 6. The germline gives CDR1 SGHRS, CDR2 YFSETQ.

This clonotype came up many times. This chain uses TRBV19 with TRBJ1-5; D perhaps matches TRBD1 (5 bases). This CDR3 has 15 residues. The V end lost 5 bases, the J end lost 1 base, and 12 bases lay between the germline ends. Germline CDR1 reads LNHDA; CDR2 reads SQIVND (reference sequence). CDR3 coding DNA: TGTGCCAGTAGTTTACAGGCCTCGAGCAATCAGCCCCAGCATTTT. Translating gives CASSLQASSNQPQHF.

The chain joins TRBV12-3 or TRBV12-4 to TRBJ2-5; 9 bases are a match to TRBD1. CDR3 size: 16 residues. J was trimmed by 5 bases and V by 4 bases; bases with no gene match: 11. The CDR3 reads CASSSWETGGSETQYF. The CDR3 DNA reads TGTGCCAGCAGTTCTTGGGAGACAGGGGGAAGCGAGACCCAGTACTTC.

This clonotype was observed at least ten times. V and J are TRBV28 and TRBJ1-6, with D perhaps TRBD1 (5 bases). The CDR3 length is 15 residues. Germline CDR1 is MDHEN and CDR2 is SYDVKM. The germline V and J ends were trimmed by 6 bases and 13 bases, with 22 bases remaining between them. CDR3 DNA: TGTGCCAGCAGGGGCTCGGACGGACACCTCGGGCCCCTCCACTTT. This translates into CASRGSDGHLGPLHF.

This clonotype was picked up many times. The chain uses TRBV20-1 and TRBJ2-4, with TRBD2 identical over 12 bases. The ends lost 4 bases at V and 4 bases at J; junction bases unmatched: 5. This CDR3 is 15 amino acids long. Germline V lookup: CDR1 DFQATT, CDR2 SNEGSKA (reference sequence). CDR3 coding DNA: TGCAGTGCTAATCTAGCGGGAGGGTCAAAAAACATTCAGTACTTC. Amino acid sequence: CSANLAGGSKNIQYF.

The chain couples TRBV3-1 to TRBJ1-1, with D uncertain. Trimming shortened V by 3 bases and J by 5 bases, and 7 bases separated the two germline ends. Per the germline V gene, CDR1 is LGHDT and CDR2 is YNNKEL (reference sequence). There are 12 residues in the CDR3. DNA for the CDR3: TGTGCCAGCAGCCAGTTTGAGACTGAAGCTTTCTTT. It is translated as CASSQFETEAFF. The entire variable domain, with the rest obtained from reference TRBV3-1 and TRBJ1-1, is as follows: DTAVSQTPKYLVTQMGNDKSIKCEQNLGHDTMYWYKQDSKKFLKIMFSYNNKELIINETVPNRFSPKSPDKAHLNLHINSLELGDSAVYFCASSQFETEAFFGQGTRLTVV.

The rearrangement links TRBV7-3 to TRBJ2-7; 9 bases match TRBD1. The V gene end was trimmed by 5 bases and the J gene end by 3 bases; junction bases not matched to a gene: 8. The CDR3 length is 15 residues. CDR1 is SGHTA, CDR2 FQGTGA, per germline. For the CDR3, the DNA is TGTGCCAGCAGCGTCGCGGGACAGGGAATCTACGAGCAGTACTTC. This sequence encodes CASSVAGQGIYEQYF.

This clonotype came up many times. V gene TRBV6-1 combines with J gene TRBJ2-7; D is uncertain. This CDR3 has 13 amino acids. The V end lost 7 bases, the J end lost 2 bases, and 12 bases lay between the germline ends. Germline V CDR1 and CDR2: MNHNS, SASEGT. CDR3 region: CASTPVGTYEQYF. Here the CDR3 DNA reads TGTGCCAGCACCCCCGTGGGAACCTACGAGCAGTACTTC.

The chain links TRBV20-1 to TRBJ1-2, with 10 bases lining up with TRBD1. The CDR3 has 14 amino acids. J gave up 4 bases and V 5 bases, and 7 bases lay outside the gene matches. Germline V lookup: CDR1 DFQATT, CDR2 SNEGSKA (reference sequence). The DNA of the CDR3 is TGCAGTGCTGAGACAGGGGGCGCGTCCTATGGCTACACCTTC. This translates into CSAETGGASYGYTF.

This clonotype came up many times. CDR3 nucleotide sequence: TGTGCCTGGAGTGGTAGTCGTGGCTACACCTTC. Translated, it gives CAWSGSRGYTF. The J gene is TRBJ1-2, the V gene TRBV30; unclear D gene. Trimming cost V 1 base and J 7 bases, with 7 bases left between them. CDR1 and CDR2 (germline): GTSNPN, SVGIG (reference sequence). CDR3 size: 11 residues. Full variable domain (outside the CDR3, taken from reference TRBV30 and TRBJ1-2): SQTIHQWPATLVQPVGSPLSLECTVEGTSNPNLYWYRQAAGRGLQLLFYSVGIGQISSEVPQNLSASRPQDRQFILSSKKLLLSDSGFYLCAWSGSRGYTFGSGTRLTVV.

This clonotype occurred many times. The CDR3 region has the DNA TGTGCCAGCAGCTCCCCTCACCAGGGTTCCATCTATGGCTACACCTTC. Protein product: CASSSPHQGSIYGYTF. The gene calls are TRBV11-2 and TRBJ1-2; a weak D match, TRBD1 (5 bases). The CDR3 runs 16 residues. The V end was cut by 4 bases, the J end by 4 bases, with 19 bases between. CDR1 SGHAT and CDR2 FQNNGV come from the germline V gene.

There are many counts of this clonotype. The chain links TRBV4-3 to TRBJ1-2, with a possible D match to TRBD1 (5 bases). There are 16 residues in the CDR3. Germline CDR1 LGHNA, CDR2 YSLEER. The ends were cut back, 4 bases at V and 0 bases at J, with 15 bases in the middle. The CDR3 here is CASSPYVGVTNYGYTF. CDR3 sequence (DNA): TGCGCCAGCAGCCCATATGTGGGGGTAACTAACTATGGCTACACCTTC.

This clonotype was recorded many times. The chain carries TRBV7-2 and TRBJ2-7, with D hard to call. Germline CDR1 and CDR2: SGHTA and FQGNSA. The CDR3 has 13 amino acids. V lost 4 bases, J lost 6 bases, and 13 bases lay in between. The CDR3: CASSYNLGFEQYF. The CDR3 region has the DNA TGTGCCAGCAGCTACAACTTGGGGTTCGAGCAGTACTTC.

This clonotype was observed many times. The chain combines TRBV20-1 with TRBJ1-1; possible D gene TRBD1, 5 bases. This CDR3 has 13 amino acids. V lost 4 bases and J lost 0, with 9 bases in between. The V gene's germline CDR1 is DFQATT and CDR2 SNEGSKA (reference sequence). The DNA for the CDR3 is TGCAGTGCTATTAGGACACTGAACACTGAAGCTTTCTTT. It is translated as CSAIRTLNTEAFF.

Ten or more counts support this clonotype. The CDR3 coding sequence is TGTGCCAGCAGTTACCTACAGGGGGTCGCGAGCACTGAAGCTTTCTTT. As protein: CASSYLQGVASTEAFF. The chain is built from TRBV6-2 or TRBV6-3 and TRBJ1-1, with 8 nucleotides matching TRBD1. This CDR3 is built from 16 residues. Looked up from germline, CDR1 is MNHEY and CDR2 is SVGEGT. The junction had 9 bases not matched to a gene; V was cut back by 2 bases and J by 4 bases.

The V and J genes are TRBV5-1 and TRBJ1-2, with D unresolved. The CDR3 has 10 residues. V was clipped by 0 bases and J by 8 bases, with 2 bases between them. Germline CDR1 and CDR2: SGHRS and YFSETQ. CDR3: CASSLEGYTF. As DNA, the CDR3 is TGCGCCAGCAGCTTGGAGGGCTACACCTTC.

This clonotype was detected many times. The chain carries TRBV7-2 and TRBJ2-6, with 13 bases lining up with TRBD2. This CDR3 spans 18 amino acids. V shed 5 bases, J shed 2 bases, and the junction held 6 bases outside the gene matches. The germline V gene has CDR1 SGHTA and CDR2 FQGNSA. The chain's CDR3 is CASSTGLAGVPGANVLTF. The CDR3 DNA reads as TGTGCCAGCAGCACCGGACTAGCGGGAGTTCCTGGGGCCAACGTCCTGACTTTC.

This clonotype occurred many times. The J gene is TRBJ2-2, the V gene TRBV6-5; the D gene is possibly TRBD2 (5 bases). This CDR3 comprises 16 residues. V was pared by 0 bases and J by 7 bases, with 15 bases between. Germline loops: CDR1 MNHEY, CDR2 SVGAGI. The CDR3 DNA reads as TGTGCCAGCAGTTACTCGAGGCCTAGCTGGGGCGGGGAGCTGTTTTTT. It yields the protein CASSYSRPSWGGELFF.

In this sample, this clonotype turned up many times. The chain recombines TRBV27 with TRBJ2-3, with a possible D match to TRBD1 (5 bases). V gave up 5 bases and J gave up 1 base, with 10 bases separating them. Germline V lookup: CDR1 MNHEY, CDR2 SMNVEV (reference sequence). The CDR3 runs to 14 residues. The CDR3 region is CASSEGAGTDTQYF. DNA for the CDR3: TGTGCCAGCAGTGAAGGGGCCGGCACAGATACGCAGTATTTT.

On this clonotype: An end of the junction differs from the germline gene, which may be a read error. The chain carries TRBV2 and TRBJ1-1; no reliable D call. Germline CDR1 and CDR2: SNHLY and FYNNEI. The CDR3 contains 13 residues. The CDR3 region has the DNA TGCGCCAGCAGCATGAACATGAACACTGAAGCTTTCTTT. It is translated as CASSMNMNTEAFF.

This clonotype has at least ten counts. The V call is TRBV3-1, the J call TRBJ1-2, with 9 bases identical to TRBD1. Germline CDR1 reads LGHDT; CDR2 reads YNNKEL (reference sequence). The V segment lost 3 bases and the J segment 8 bases; nucleotides outside the gene matches: 7. The CDR3 sequence is 14 residues long. The CDR3 reads CASSQVTGGGGYTF. CDR3 in DNA: TGTGCCAGCAGCCAGGTGACAGGGGGTGGAGGCTACACCTTC.

This clonotype was observed many times. The chain employs TRBV7-9 and TRBJ2-7; 12 nucleotides line up with TRBD2. This CDR3 is built from 15 residues. With V trimmed by 2 bases and J by 7 bases, 6 bases remained unmatched. Germline V gene lookup returns CDR1 SEHNR and CDR2 FQNEAQ (reference sequence). The CDR3 DNA follows: TGTGCCAGCAGCTTACGGACTAGCGGGATGAGAGAGCAGTACTTC. Amino acids: CASSLRTSGMREQYF. Using reference TRBV7-9 and TRBJ2-7 for the parts outside the CDR3, the full variable domain is DTGVSQNPRHKITKRGQNVTFRCDPISEHNRLYWYRQTLGQGPEFLTYFQNEAQLEKSRLLSDRFSAERPKGSFSTLEIQRTEQGDSAMYLCASSLRTSGMREQYFGPGTRLTVT.

This clonotype appeared a few times. The chain has TRBV7-8 and TRBJ2-7; the match to TRBD2 covers 10 bases. The CDR3 is made up of 16 amino acids. Trimming removed 3 bases from V and 4 bases from J; junction bases left unmatched: 9. From germline, CDR1 is SGHVS and CDR2 FQNEAQ. The CDR3 coding sequence is TGTGCCAGCAGCTTCCGATCTAGCGGGAGAGAGTACGAGCAGTACTTC. This encodes CASSFRSSGREYEQYF.

This clonotype was found many times. CDR3 DNA sequence: TGTGCTAGTGGTTTGGGCCCCGGACTAGACTACGAGCAGTACTTC. Translation: CASGLGPGLDYEQYF. This chain connects TRBV12-5 to TRBJ2-7, with 7 bases lining up with TRBD2. J lost 3 bases, V lost 1 base, and 6 bases had no gene match. The CDR3 spans 15 residues. Germline V CDR1 and CDR2: LGHNT, FRNRAP.